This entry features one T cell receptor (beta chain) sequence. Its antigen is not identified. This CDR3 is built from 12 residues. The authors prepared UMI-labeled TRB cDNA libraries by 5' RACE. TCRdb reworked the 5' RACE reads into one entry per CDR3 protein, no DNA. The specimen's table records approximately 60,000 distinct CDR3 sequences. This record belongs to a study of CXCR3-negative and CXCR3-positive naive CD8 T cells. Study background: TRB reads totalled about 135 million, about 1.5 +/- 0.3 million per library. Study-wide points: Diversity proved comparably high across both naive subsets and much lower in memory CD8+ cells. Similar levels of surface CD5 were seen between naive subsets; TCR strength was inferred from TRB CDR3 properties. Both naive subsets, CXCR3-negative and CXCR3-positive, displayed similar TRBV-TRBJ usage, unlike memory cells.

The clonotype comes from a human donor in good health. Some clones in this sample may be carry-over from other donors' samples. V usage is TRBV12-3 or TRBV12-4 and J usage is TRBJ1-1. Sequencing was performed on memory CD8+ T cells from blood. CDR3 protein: CASPVRSTEAFF.